This TCR beta chain was recorded in a study of T cell responses to AZD1222 COVID-19 vaccine (dated by TCRdb to 2020 to 2023). About the full investigation: Because spike-specific TCR depth and breadth did not differ between the two schedules, AZD1222 recipients who got a second dose at roughly 4 weeks were pooled with those who got a second dose at roughly 12 weeks. A total of about 230 trial participants underwent TCR sequencing, of whom about 210 received two doses of AZD1222 and about 25 received two doses of the MenACWY control vaccine. Enrollment into the trials was organized by age into subgroups of 18-55, 56-69 and 70-plus years, and those subgroups contained roughly 150, 30 and 60 TCR-sequenced participants, respectively.

Findings and caveats that apply to the study as a whole: The 56-69-year group was small, and its depth increase did not reach significance, likely because of low power. Nearly half of unique spike-specific TCRs reportedly recognized epitopes outside regions mutated in the B.1.351 and B.1.1.7 variants. After two AZD1222 doses, both the breadth and the depth of spike-specific TCRs were significantly higher than at day 0 and than in MenACWY recipients. Participants were mostly white British and included more females than males, and it was suggested by the authors that clonal diversity may have been underestimated. Conclusions about previously exposed vaccinees were limited because only six AZD1222 recipients were SARS-CoV-2 seropositive at baseline. The whole spike protein was spanned by vaccine-associated CD4 TCRs, and dominant responses were seen in regions 160-218 and 743-854. Because no day 14 peak-response samples were available, repertoires were characterized only after the peak T cell response.

As for this clone: No cognate antigen has been identified for it. No much larger clone exists at a distance of one base, and base qualities are not known.

The CDR3 regions of human TCRbeta chains were analyzed by immunosequencing. As for the original processing: TCRs in the repertoires were matched against a reference library of SARS-CoV-2-specific TCRs that had been generated with the MIRA antigen-specificity platform. Breadth was defined as the fraction of unique TCRs that were SARS-CoV-2-associated. Depth was defined as the fraction of total T cells that were SARS-CoV-2-associated. Each spike-specific TCR was assigned to its reactive spike region and to a CD4 or CD8 class using the MIRA data. Log10-transformed breadth and depth values were compared by one-way ANOVA with Sidak's multiple comparisons tests. What TCRdb holds here is the immuneACCESS table cut down to in-frame rearrangements. Part of the clones is not present; checked against another copy, under half of the missing clones reflect an unresolved V gene, and the others are unexplained. That table gives V, J and clone size, and the DNA gave D and trimming. The sample table contains around 83,000 clones; only one count was recorded for 86% of them. The ten largest clones capture 8.7% of the sample.

According to the study, the label for this sample's time point signals: baseline before first vaccination. The vaccinee samples were drawn from two UK trials, COV001 and COV002, one of which was a single-blind randomized controlled phase 2/3 trial testing AZD1222 (ChAdOx1 nCoV-19) in healthy adults. For TCRbeta chain sequencing, PBMC samples were collected from trial participants at day 0 and at day 28 after the second dose. Sequences were derived from peripheral blood, sampled on day 0 of AZD1222 vaccination. This receptor was identified in an adult in good health.

The CDR3 is CASSPPASGGDYGYTF. Read as DNA, the sequence is TGTGCCAGCTCACCACCGGCTTCAGGGGGCGACTATGGCTACACCTTC. The V and J genes are TRBV18 and TRBJ1-2, and TRBD1 matches 8 of the central bases. Relative to germline, V is missing 0 bases and J is missing 3 bases, with 6 bases of the junction outside any gene match. In the germline V gene, CDR1 corresponds to KGHSH and CDR2 to LQKENI. The CDR3 sequence holds 16 residues, the cysteine and phenylalanine included. The retained sequence is limited to the CDR3, 48 bases, with the frame set at the first base.